A single TCR beta chain is shown here with its context. Its antigen is not identified. This specimen comes from a study of coeliac disease. Study-level findings and limits: Most TRB amino acid sequences occurred in only one sample. Cross-contamination between intraepithelial and lamina propria cells was possible.

Germline CDR1 is KGHSH and CDR2 is LQKENI. There are 14 residues in the CDR3. V dropped 3 bases and J dropped 3 bases, with 8 bases sitting between them. The method was immunoSEQ multiplex PCR; TCRdb's version includes in-frame clones alone and lacks a portion of them. The sample contains 2,000 to 2,500 clones, about 75% of which appear only once. The genes are TRBV18 and TRBJ1-4; D possibly corresponds to TRBD1 (6 bases). The receptor was derived from a woman aged 45-65 years with celiac disease on a gluten-free diet. Sequences were obtained from lamina propria lymphocytes from the gut. CDR3 residues: CASSPGQPNEKLFF. The CDR3 bases are TGTGCCAGCTCACCCGGACAGCCTAATGAAAAACTGTTTTTT.